Sequencing of this T cell receptor (beta chain) was carried out in a study of blood T cell repertoires in COVID-19. From germline, CDR1 is DFQATT and CDR2 SNEGSKA (reference sequence). The CDR3 has 11 residues. Trimming removed 7 bases from V and 0 bases from J, with 6 bases in between. Methods used by the authors: Counts of nucleated cells, estimated from reference gene primer amplification, were obtained. TCRdb's table, derived via immunoSEQ multiplex PCR, lists solely in-frame clones and lacks some. The DNA was the basis for D and trimming; V, J and clone size are from that table. This table holds some 100,000 clones, around four fifths found once.

This sequence originates from a man in his 70s with active or convalescent COVID-19. The chain recombines TRBV20-1 with TRBJ1-1; D unclear. The source material was peripheral blood. The CDR3 loop is CSGLMNTEAFF. The CDR3 nucleotides read TGCAGTGGGCTTATGAACACTGAAGCTTTCTTT.